This T cell receptor beta chain was documented in a study of blood T cell repertoires in COVID-19. The overall study: Samples taken during acute and convalescent COVID-19 were collected in the United States, Italy and Spain.

Assay: immunoSEQ multiplex PCR; the TCRdb copy retains only in-frame clones and omits some. The sample lists about 160,000 clones, around 82% seen once, with around 7% in the top ten. In its sample, this clone was seen a few times. The junction departs from germline at one end; a sequencing error may be responsible. In germline, CDR1 is LNHNV, CDR2 YYDKDF (reference sequence). CDR3 length equals 14 residues. The TCR comes from a middle-aged woman with COVID-19, enrolled during active disease. Material: peripheral blood. The chain links TRBV15 to TRBJ1-2; D may be TRBD1 (6 bases). CDR3 sequence: CATSRDLGGPGFVF. The CDR3 DNA reads TGTGCCACCAGCAGAGATTTAGGGGGACCTGGGTTTGTCTTC.